One sample yielded the 10 T cell receptor beta chains listed below, sequenced in a study of T cell responses to AZD1222 COVID-19 vaccine (dated by TCRdb to the early 2020s). The time point label corresponds to: about 28 days (+/-7) after the second vaccine dose. The library was produced with the immunoSEQ multiplex PCR assay. TCRdb carries this immuneACCESS record with in-frame sequences only. Its versions omit some clonotypes, under half of them owing to an unresolved V gene in the studies checked, with the rest unexplained. This sample holds about 110,000 clones; approximately 92% were observed only once. 2% to 2.5% of the sample rests with the top ten. Material: peripheral blood, obtained 28 days after the second AZD1222 dose. Source of these receptors: an adult who received the AZD1222 COVID-19 vaccine.

This rearrangement joins TRBV28 to TRBJ1-5; TRBD1 is a possible D gene (5 bases). CDR3 size: 14 residues. V lost 8 bases and J lost 3, with 14 bases in between. In germline, CDR1 is MDHEN, CDR2 SYDVKM. CDR3 sequence (DNA): TGTGCCAGCCTGAGTGGGGCTGACAATCAGCCCCAGCATTTT. Its translation is CASLSGADNQPQHF. Based on the CDR3 plus reference TRBV28 and TRBJ1-5, the full variable domain is DVKVTQSSRYLVKRTGEKVFLECVQDMDHENMFWYRQDPGLGLRLIYFSYDVKMKEKGDIPEGYSVSREKKERFSLILESASTNQTSMYLCASLSGADNQPQHFGDGTRLSIL.

This clone appeared a few times. This chain uses TRBV10-3 with TRBJ1-2, with D uncertain. Germline V CDR1 and CDR2: ENHRY, SYGVKD. CDR3 size: 14 residues. Trimming pared 1 base from V and 0 bases from J, leaving 6 bases between. The CDR3 here is CAISELGPNYGYTF. DNA for the CDR3: TGTGCCATCAGTGAGTTGGGCCCTAACTATGGCTACACCTTC.

The chain links TRBV5-4 to TRBJ1-6; TRBD1 matches at 8 bases. The CDR3 has 16 residues. Germline-derived CDR1 and CDR2 are SGHNT and YYREEE (reference sequence). Germline trimming cut 0 bases from V and 7 bases from J; bases unmatched to any gene: 6. The CDR3 bases are TGTGCCAGCAGCTTGGGGACAGGGAAGGCCAATTCACCCCTCCACTTT. Translating it yields CASSLGTGKANSPLHF.

The chain recombines TRBV7-2 with TRBJ2-7, with 7 nucleotides matching TRBD2. The CDR3 is made up of 16 amino acids. Germline CDR1 is SGHTA and CDR2 is FQGNSA. Losses at the gene ends were 0 bases for V and 6 bases for J; bases not matched to a gene: 11. The CDR3 region is CASSLAVAGDSAEQYF. Written as DNA, the CDR3 is TGTGCCAGCAGCTTAGCAGTTGCGGGGGATAGCGCCGAGCAGTACTTC.

The chain employs TRBV7-6 and TRBJ2-3; D gene uncertain. CDR3 length: 12 residues. Looked up from germline, CDR1 is SGHVS and CDR2 is FNYEAQ. V was trimmed by 1 base and J by 6 bases, leaving 5 bases between them. Written as DNA, the CDR3 is TGTGCCAGCAGCTTAGGGGCGGATACGCAGTATTTT. Encoded protein: CASSLGADTQYF.

The V and J genes are TRBV18 and TRBJ1-4, with TRBD1 identical over 8 bases. Germline V gene sequence: CDR1 KGHSH, CDR2 LQKENI. The CDR3 has 15 amino acids. V dropped 0 bases and J dropped 8; count of bases not matched to a gene: 5. CDR3 nucleotides: TGTGCCAGCTCACCACCGGACAGGGTCGGGGAAAAACTGTTTTTT. It codes for CASSPPDRVGEKLFF. The full variable domain, its missing parts supplied by reference TRBV18 and TRBJ1-4, is NAGVMQNPRHLVRRRGQEARLRCSPMKGHSHVYWYRQLPEEGLKFMVYLQKENIIDESGMPKERFSAEFPKEGPSILRIQQVVRGDSAAYFCASSPPDRVGEKLFFGSGTQLSVL.

This chain links TRBV5-8 with TRBJ1-2, with 8 nucleotides matching TRBD1. From germline, CDR1 is SGHTS and CDR2 YDEGEE. V was clipped by 0 bases and J by 3 bases; unmatched bases: 4. There are 15 residues in the CDR3. The CDR3 loop reads CASSLAPTGDYGYTF. In nucleotides, the CDR3 is TGTGCCAGCAGCTTGGCCCCGACAGGGGACTATGGCTACACCTTC.

This chain links TRBV24-1 with TRBJ2-5, with 11 bases matching TRBD1. Germline V gene data show CDR1 as KGHDR and CDR2 as SFDVKD. Unmatched junction bases numbered 6, after V lost 9 bases and J lost 4 bases. This CDR3 region has 14 residues. The CDR3 coding sequence is TGTGCCACCGGACCGGGACAGGGGGGAGAGACCCAGTACTTC. This sequence encodes CATGPGQGGETQYF.

The chain combines TRBV5-1 with TRBJ1-1; D is possibly TRBD1 (5 bases). Trimming took off 5 bases at V and 2 bases at J, with 10 bases between the two ends. This CDR3 is 13 amino acids long. Germline assignment: CDR1 SGHRS and CDR2 YFSETQ. CDR3 loop: CASRNRINTEAFF. As DNA, the CDR3 is TGCGCCAGCAGAAACAGGATAAACACTGAAGCTTTCTTT.

The chain is built from TRBV11-3 and TRBJ2-1; D unresolved. Germline-derived CDR1 and CDR2 are SGHNT and YENEEA. This CDR3 comprises 14 residues. The V end lost 0 bases, the J end lost 5 bases, and 8 bases lay between the germline ends. CDR3 sequence (DNA): TGTGCCAGCAGCTTAGACCGCGACGACAATGAGCAGTTCTTC. This codes for CASSLDRDDNEQFF.